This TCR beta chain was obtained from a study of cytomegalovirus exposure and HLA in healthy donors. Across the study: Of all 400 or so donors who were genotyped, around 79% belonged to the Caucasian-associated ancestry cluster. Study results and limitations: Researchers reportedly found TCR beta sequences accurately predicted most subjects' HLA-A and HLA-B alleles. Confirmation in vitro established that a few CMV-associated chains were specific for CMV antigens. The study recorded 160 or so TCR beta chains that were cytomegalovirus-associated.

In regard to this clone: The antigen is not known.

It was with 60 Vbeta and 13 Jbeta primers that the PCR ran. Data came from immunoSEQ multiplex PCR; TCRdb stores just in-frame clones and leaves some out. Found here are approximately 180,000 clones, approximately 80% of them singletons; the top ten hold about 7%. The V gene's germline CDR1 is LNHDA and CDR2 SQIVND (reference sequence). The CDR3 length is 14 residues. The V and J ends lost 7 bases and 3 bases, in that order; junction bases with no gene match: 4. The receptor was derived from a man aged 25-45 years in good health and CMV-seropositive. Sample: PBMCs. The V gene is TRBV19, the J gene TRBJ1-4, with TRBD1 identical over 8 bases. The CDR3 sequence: CASTPGQANEKLFF. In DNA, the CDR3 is TGTGCCAGTACCCCGGGACAGGCTAATGAAAAACTGTTTTTT.